Shown below are 31 T cell receptor beta chains from a single sample sequenced in a study of T-cell reconstitution after alpha-beta-depleted transplantation in children. Unique molecular identifiers were incorporated when the TCRbeta library was constructed. TCRdb fed the PCR reads into MiXCR, producing one record per CDR3 protein. The profile covers approximately 1,000,000 distinct CDR3 sequences, with around 30% appearing a single time and around 30% taken by the ten largest. The material sequenced was PBMCs, mostly from graft donor cells, taken 360 days after TCRalphabeta/CD19-depleted stem cell transplant. The receptors derive from a boy less than two years old who had a stem cell transplant for SCID, so the T cells may come from the graft donor.

The V and J genes are TRBV18 and TRBJ2-5; D remains unclear. The CDR3 sequence is 13 residues long. Germline lookup yields CDR1 KGHSH and CDR2 LQKENI. V shed 2 bases and J shed 1 base, with 5 bases lying between them. CDR3 loop: CASSPTAQETQYF. CDR3 coding DNA: TGTGCCAGCTCACCAACGGCCCAAGAGACCCAGTACTTC.

The rearrangement joins TRBV28 to TRBJ1-1; D gene ambiguous. Germline CDR1 MDHEN, CDR2 SYDVKM. V dropped 6 bases and J dropped 7 bases, with 3 bases sitting between them. This CDR3 has 9 residues. The CDR3 DNA follows: TGTGCCAGCAGCCGTGAAGCTTTCTTT. It yields the protein CASSREAFF.

This clonotype was counted only a few times. The chain links TRBV29-1 to TRBJ1-1, with D uncertain. V was clipped by 4 bases and J by 5 bases, with 11 bases between them. This CDR3 has 12 amino acids. Germline lookup yields CDR1 SQVTM and CDR2 ANQGSEA. The CDR3 DNA reads as TGCAGCGTTGGCCGGATGGAAACTGAAGCTTTCTTT. It translates to CSVGRMETEAFF. The full variable domain, completed using reference TRBV29-1 and TRBJ1-1, is SAVISQKPSRDICQRGTSLTIQCQVDSQVTMMFWYRQQPGQSLTLIATANQGSEATYESGFVIDKFPISRPNLTFSTLTVSNMSPEDSSIYLCSVGRMETEAFFGQGTRLTVV.

This sequence joins TRBV20-1 and TRBJ1-1; D call uncertain. CDR3 length equals 16 residues. Trimming left V 4 bases short and J 4 bases short, with 22 bases between. Germline assignment: CDR1 DFQATT and CDR2 SNEGSKA (reference sequence). As DNA, the CDR3 is TGCAGTGCTAACCCCTCAACCGAGGGATGGGCCACTGAAGCTTTCTTT. Protein product: CSANPSTEGWATEAFF.

The rearrangement joins TRBV5-1 to TRBJ2-1, with 7 bases matching TRBD2. Germline CDR1 reads SGHRS; CDR2 reads YFSETQ. J lost 1 base, V lost 4 bases, and 8 bases had no gene match. The CDR3 consists of 16 residues. For the CDR3, the DNA is TGCGCCAGCAGCCTCCCCAGCGGGACTTCCTACAATGAGCAGTTCTTC. Translating gives CASSLPSGTSYNEQFF. Full variable domain (outside the CDR3, taken from reference TRBV5-1 and TRBJ2-1): KAGVTQTPRYLIKTRGQQVTLSCSPISGHRSVSWYQQTPGQGLQFLFEYFSETQRNKGNFPGRFSGRQFSNSRSEMNVSTLELGDSALYLCASSLPSGTSYNEQFFGPGTRLTVL.

Only a few counts were recorded for this clonotype. CDR3 sequence: CATATGSTNEKLFF. The DNA of the CDR3 is TGTGCCACCGCCACGGGGAGTACTAATGAAAAACTGTTTTTT. The chain combines TRBV10-3 with TRBJ1-4, with D unclear. The CDR3 consists of 14 residues. Germline CDR1 and CDR2: ENHRY and SYGVKD. Trimming removed 10 bases at V and 2 bases at J, with 14 bases between.

This clonotype came up a few times. The chain carries TRBV20-1 and TRBJ2-7; D perhaps matches TRBD1 (5 bases). Germline assignment: CDR1 DFQATT and CDR2 SNEGSKA (reference sequence). V lost 7 bases and J lost 0, with 19 bases in between. The CDR3 runs to 15 residues. The CDR3 DNA reads as TGCAGTGTGACCGTGGGGCCGCACCTCTCCTACGAGCAGTACTTC. This sequence encodes CSVTVGPHLSYEQYF.

This chain joins TRBV2 and TRBJ1-2; no definite D call. The V gene's germline CDR1 is SNHLY and CDR2 FYNNEI. The CDR3 loop spans 13 amino acids. Trimming stripped 6 bases from V and 0 bases from J, with 8 bases between. The CDR3 is CASRGSPNYGYTF. CDR3 nucleotides: TGTGCCAGCAGGGGCAGCCCTAACTATGGCTACACCTTC.

V and J are TRBV4-2 and TRBJ2-5; perhaps TRBD2 as D (7 bases). Germline V lookup: CDR1 LGHNA, CDR2 YNFKEQ. This CDR3 is 17 amino acids long. The V and J ends lost 3 bases and 5 bases respectively, with 22 bases between them. Here the CDR3 reads CASSHPIVGGPGETQYF. The DNA of the CDR3 is TGTGCCAGCAGCCACCCGATTGTGGGGGGGCCTGGGGAGACCCAGTACTTC.

The rearrangement links TRBV7-2 to TRBJ2-1, with D tentatively TRBD2 (6 bases). V shed 0 bases and J shed 13 bases, with 13 bases lying between them. Germline CDR1 and CDR2: SGHTA and FQGNSA. This CDR3 region has 13 residues. CDR3 bases: TGTGCCAGCAGCTTAGCAGGGGACTTGCCCCAGTTCTTC. It yields the protein CASSLAGDLPQFF. Looking up the rest from reference TRBV7-2 and TRBJ2-1 gives the full variable domain: GAGVSQSPSNKVTEKGKDVELRCDPISGHTALYWYRQSLGQGLEFLIYFQGNSAPDKSGLPSDRFSAERTGGSVSTLTIQRTQQEDSAVYLCASSLAGDLPQFFGPGTRLTVL.

This clonotype was counted between two and nine times. The gene calls are TRBV5-1 and TRBJ2-3; TRBD2 agrees at 7 bases. The V segment lost 0 bases and the J segment 8 bases; nucleotides outside the gene matches: 0. The CDR3 contains 12 residues. Germline V gives CDR1 SGHRS, CDR2 YFSETQ. This CDR3 is CASSLGTSTQYF. CDR3 nucleotides: TGCGCCAGCAGCTTGGGGACTAGTACGCAGTATTTT.

This clonotype came up many times. The chain carries TRBV11-2 and TRBJ2-5, with 8 nucleotides matching TRBD2. The V gene's germline CDR1 is SGHAT and CDR2 FQNNGV. CDR3 length equals 14 residues. V shed 5 bases, J shed 5 bases, and the junction held 7 bases outside the gene matches. CDR3 amino acids: CASSVSGGYETQYF. For the CDR3, the DNA is TGTGCCAGCAGCGTGAGCGGGGGTTACGAGACCCAGTACTTC.

This clonotype was seen more than once but under ten times. The chain recombines TRBV7-9 with TRBJ1-1; 10 bases match TRBD1. Germline V gene lookup returns CDR1 SEHNR and CDR2 FQNEAQ (reference sequence). Trimming took 4 bases from V and 4 from J; bases not matched to a gene: 3. The CDR3 covers 14 residues. CDR3 DNA: TGTGCCAGCAGCTCGGGACAGGGGCCCACTGAAGCTTTCTTT. Residues: CASSSGQGPTEAFF.

This clonotype showed up many times. The chain couples TRBV12-3 or TRBV12-4 to TRBJ2-3; D is unclear. This CDR3 spans 15 amino acids. Trimming left V 4 bases short and J 0 bases short, with 11 bases between. CDR3 in amino acids: CASSYSGPSTDTQYF. Written as DNA, the CDR3 is TGTGCCAGCAGTTACTCCGGGCCGAGCACAGATACGCAGTATTTT.

The rearrangement uses TRBV7-8 and TRBJ2-5; TRBD1 or TRBD2 may be the D gene (6 bases each). Trimming took 2 bases from V and 0 from J, leaving 13 bases between them. From germline, CDR1 is SGHVS and CDR2 FQNEAQ. The CDR3 contains 16 residues. The CDR3 DNA sequence: TGTGCCAGCAGCTTAATGGGGGGCACGTACCAAGAGACCCAGTACTTC. This gives the protein CASSLMGGTYQETQYF.

This chain connects TRBV7-9 to TRBJ1-4, with unresolved D. The CDR3 has 15 residues. Trimming removed 5 bases at V and 6 bases at J, with 16 bases between. Germline V gene sequence: CDR1 SEHNR, CDR2 FQNEAQ (reference sequence). The CDR3 DNA reads as TGTGCCAGCAGCCCGCGCCGGGCGCAGCATGAAAAACTGTTTTTT. As protein: CASSPRRAQHEKLFF.

This clonotype was observed many times. The junction and the germline gene differ at one end; a read error may be behind it. The CDR3 sequence: CASSQDPWTSQFF. The CDR3 DNA follows: TGTGCCAGCAGCCAAGACCCGTGGACTAGCCAATTCTTC. The J gene is TRBJ2-7, the V gene TRBV4-2, with TRBD2 identical over 8 bases. Per the germline V gene, CDR1 is LGHNA and CDR2 is YNFKEQ. The CDR3 is made up of 13 amino acids.

The chain combines TRBV20-1 with TRBJ2-5; tentatively, D is TRBD2 (5 bases). Germline V gene sequence: CDR1 DFQATT, CDR2 SNEGSKA (reference sequence). V was clipped by 2 bases and J by 1 base, with 14 bases between them. The CDR3 is 15 amino acids. In DNA form, the CDR3 reads TGCAGTGCTAGATATTCCCGGGAACCCCAAGAGACCCAGTACTTC. It specifies CSARYSREPQETQYF.

The genes are TRBV12-3 or TRBV12-4 and TRBJ1-1; D ambiguous. This CDR3 is built from 13 residues. V was pared by 7 bases and J by 1 base, with 10 bases between. The CDR3 reads CASNPGPNTEAFF. The CDR3 nucleotides read TGTGCCAGCAACCCGGGCCCGAACACTGAAGCTTTCTTT.

The chain joins TRBV9 to TRBJ2-3; D gene unclear. The CDR3 runs to 14 residues. V lost 3 bases, J lost 0 bases, and 8 bases lay in between. Germline values: CDR1 SGDLS, CDR2 YYNGEE. CDR3 sequence reads: CASSALSSTDTQYF. CDR3 DNA: TGTGCCAGCAGCGCGCTGAGTAGCACAGATACGCAGTATTTT.

The chain couples TRBV5-1 to TRBJ2-2; D possibly corresponds to TRBD1 (6 bases). Germline V gene sequence: CDR1 SGHRS, CDR2 YFSETQ. The V end was cut by 0 bases, the J end by 3 bases, with 15 bases between. This CDR3 comprises 17 residues. CDR3 bases: TGCGCCAGCAGCTTGGAAACAGGGCCTGATGACACCGGGGAGCTGTTTTTT. It translates to CASSLETGPDDTGELFF. The entire variable domain, with the rest obtained from reference TRBV5-1 and TRBJ2-2, is as follows: KAGVTQTPRYLIKTRGQQVTLSCSPISGHRSVSWYQQTPGQGLQFLFEYFSETQRNKGNFPGRFSGRQFSNSRSEMNVSTLELGDSALYLCASSLETGPDDTGELFFGEGSRLTVL.

This clonotype has a handful of counts. This chain joins TRBV12-3 or TRBV12-4 and TRBJ2-1, with 9 bases fitting TRBD1. V lost 5 bases and J lost 7; bases outside the gene matches: 6. The CDR3 totals 14 residues. CDR3 sequence (DNA): TGTGCCAGCAGTACAGGGGGCCCGGCGAATGAGCAGTTCTTC. Translation: CASSTGGPANEQFF.

This clonotype was seen only a few times. V usage is TRBV5-5 and J usage is TRBJ2-2; TRBD1 matches at 7 bases. There are 18 residues in the CDR3. The V gene end was trimmed by 0 bases and the J gene end by 1 base; junction bases not matched to a gene: 9. In germline, CDR1 is SGHKS, CDR2 YYEKEE (reference sequence). The CDR3 spells CASSLVGQTLKNTGELFF. Written as DNA, the CDR3 is TGTGCCAGCAGCTTGGTGGGACAGACCCTCAAGAACACCGGGGAGCTGTTTTTT. The whole variable domain, remainder taken from reference TRBV5-5 and TRBJ2-2, is DAGVTQSPTHLIKTRGQQVTLRCSPISGHKSVSWYQQVLGQGPQFIFQYYEKEERGRGNFPDRFSARQFPNYSSELNVNALLLGDSALYLCASSLVGQTLKNTGELFFGEGSRLTVL.

The chain links TRBV28 to TRBJ2-3, with TRBD2 as a possible D gene (6 bases). The germline V gene encodes CDR1 MDHEN and CDR2 SYDVKM. The CDR3 is made up of 18 amino acids. The V end lost 3 bases, the J end lost 4 bases, and 23 bases lay between the germline ends. The CDR3: CASSFQLAAGGDPDTQYF. DNA for the CDR3: TGTGCCAGCAGTTTCCAACTAGCCGCCGGGGGAGACCCAGATACGCAGTATTTT.

The J gene is TRBJ2-3, the V gene TRBV4-3, with 8 bases that match TRBD1. Losses at the gene ends were 4 bases for V and 1 base for J; bases not matched to a gene: 4. The germline gives CDR1 LGHNA, CDR2 YSLEER. The CDR3 contains 15 residues. The chain's CDR3 is CASSPPGQGTDTQYF. The CDR3 DNA sequence: TGCGCCAGCAGCCCACCGGGACAGGGCACAGATACGCAGTATTTT.

This clonotype came up a few times. The chain has TRBV29-1 and TRBJ2-2; D not certain. V lost 4 bases and J lost 0, with 6 bases in between. The CDR3 is made up of 13 amino acids. Looked up from germline, CDR1 is SQVTM and CDR2 is ANQGSEA. The DNA of the CDR3 is TGCAGCGTTGGTGTCGCGAACACCGGGGAGCTGTTTTTT. It specifies CSVGVANTGELFF.

The gene calls are TRBV6-1 and TRBJ2-7; 11 positions match TRBD1. The CDR3 extends over 13 amino acids. Germline V gives CDR1 MNHNS, CDR2 SASEGT. With 5 bases clipped from V and 5 bases from J, the junction kept 2 bases outside the gene matches. CDR3 sequence (DNA): TGTGCCAGCAGTCGGACAGGGGGCGACGAGCAGTACTTC. Protein sequence: CASSRTGGDEQYF.

This clonotype was seen only a few times. CDR3 in DNA: TGTGCCAGCAGTTACTCAGGGCTAGCGAGGGAGCAGTACTTC. Translated: CASSYSGLAREQYF. V usage is TRBV6-2 or TRBV6-3 and J usage is TRBJ2-7; a possible D gene is TRBD2 (6 bases). V lost 0 bases and J 7 bases, leaving 13 bases between the germline ends. The germline V gene has CDR1 MNHEY and CDR2 SVGEGT. This CDR3 spans 14 amino acids.

The J gene is TRBJ2-1, the V gene TRBV29-1; TRBD1 matches 7 bases. CDR1 and CDR2 from the germline V gene are SQVTM and ANQGSEA. The CDR3 is 13 amino acids. The trim removed 7 bases at V and 7 bases at J, leaving 10 bases unmatched. The chain's CDR3 is CSGHRDSGNEQFF. The CDR3, as DNA: TGCAGCGGCCATCGGGACAGTGGGAATGAGCAGTTCTTC.

The chain is built from TRBV5-1 and TRBJ2-7; 10 bases align to TRBD1. Germline trimming cut 2 bases from V and 4 bases from J; bases unmatched to any gene: 6. CDR3 length equals 15 residues. Germline CDR1 reads SGHRS; CDR2 reads YFSETQ. CDR3 coding DNA: TGCGCCAGCAGCTTAAGACAGGGGGCAGAGTACGAGCAGTACTTC. It is translated as CASSLRQGAEYEQYF.

The sample holds a few counts of this clonotype. The rearrangement links TRBV4-1 to TRBJ2-3; possibly TRBD1 or TRBD2 for D (7 bases each). The V and J ends lost 1 base and 6 bases respectively, with 32 bases between them. Germline CDR1 MGHRA, CDR2 YSYEKL. CDR3 length equals 21 residues. Written as DNA, the CDR3 is TGCGCCAGCAGCCAAGGTTTGCTGTCGGGGACTAAGGGGGCGGATTTGGATACGCAGTATTTT. This gives the protein CASSQGLLSGTKGADLDTQYF.